This T cell receptor beta chain was identified in a study of shared clonotypes between healthy human individuals. The junction had 12 bases not matched to a gene; V was cut back by 6 bases and J by 3 bases. The V gene's germline CDR1 is MNHEY and CDR2 SMNVEV (reference sequence). This CDR3 contains 18 residues. It was CD45RO-negative cells, positively selected for CCR7, that made up naive CD8 cells, with terminally differentiated effector memory CD45RA+ cells excluded. The healthy adult donors were HIV-negative and reported no recent acute infections or vaccinations. Only in-frame clones appear in the TCRdb table, and some are missing; sequencing was by immunoSEQ multiplex PCR. In the table there are around 2,100,000 clones, over 85% of which are singletons.

The clonotype originates from a man between 18 and 29 years old in good health. The rearrangement uses TRBV27 and TRBJ2-1; TRBD2 matches 12 bases. Material for sequencing was naive CD8+ T cells sorted from blood. The CDR3 region has the DNA TGTGCCAGCAGCCGTGGGGCTAGCGGGAGGGCAGTCTACAATGAGCAGTTCTTC. Protein sequence: CASSRGASGRAVYNEQFF.